One T cell receptor beta chain is described in this entry. Its antigen has not been determined. No much larger clonotype is one base removed from it; base qualities were not supplied. Collaborating institutions collected whole blood in K2EDTA tubes following their own protocols. For TCRbeta analysis, collaborators shipped samples as frozen whole blood, isolated PBMCs, or DNA extracted from either of those sample types. The germline V and J ends show losses of 8 bases and 6 bases respectively, and no gene match explains 7 bases of the junction. Inclusive of the bounding cysteine and phenylalanine, the CDR3 is 15 residues long. Only the CDR3 DNA stays, 45 bases, in frame from base 1. CDR1 and CDR2 were assigned from the germline V gene (reference sequence) as LNHNV and YYDKDF. This entry is derived from a study of blood T cell repertoires in COVID-19 (dated by TCRdb to 2020 to 2021). Study-wide context: The collaborator samples originated in the United States, Italy and Spain and spanned the acute and convalescent phases of COVID-19. The samples were drawn from the first 160 participants of the ongoing ImmuneRACE study and from over 950 subjects provided by 6 global collaborators. The material from the prospective study consisted of cDNA or gDNA derived from T cells, B-cell-depleted T cells, or PBMCs. Where available, HLA class I and class II types were obtained from metadata supplied by the sample provider rather than from assay-based typing. Subjects who had been exposed to COVID-19, were actively infected with it, or had recovered from it provided the deeply sampled blood TCRbeta repertoires that made up the dataset. The repertoires were made available in a free public database intended to serve as a resource for research on the immune response to SARS-CoV-2. The sample metadata nearly always contained a de-identified subject ID, COVID-19 status, age in years and sex.

The immunoSEQ Assay, a bias-controlled multiplex PCR, was used to amplify TCRbeta CDR3 regions from genomic DNA. In the authors' own workflow: The number of nucleated cells in each sample was estimated from the amplification of reference gene primers within the assay. Sequence reads were collapsed and filtered to measure the absolute abundance of every unique TCRbeta CDR3 rearrangement. For each sample, productive Simpson clonality was calculated as the square root of Simpson's diversity index across productive rearrangements. Not all clones reach the TCRdb copy of this immuneACCESS table, which keeps in-frame sequences only. Checked studies attribute under half of the gap to unresolved V genes and leave the rest unexplained. V, J and clone size derive from that table, while D and trimming were established from the DNA sequence. The sample profile shows about 83,000 clones; approximately 86% of them were found once. Of the sample, 7.5% to 9.5% is held by the ten largest clones.

Broad study findings and their caveats: The quantity of clinical and demographic metadata differed by source and by participant and was supplied without curation.

The specimen was peripheral blood. The rearranged chain carries TRBV15 and TRBJ2-2; 12 bases in between match TRBD2. This clonotype was obtained from an elderly man with active or convalescent COVID-19. In nucleotide form, the sequence is TGTGCCACCTCTAGACTAGCGGGAGCCCCCGGGGAGCTGTTTTTT. Its amino acids are CATSRLAGAPGELFF. Here the CDR3 is joined to the reference TRBV15 and TRBJ2-2 genes, and the full variable domain is: DAMVIQNPRYQVTQFGKPVTLSCSQTLNHNVMYWYQQKSSQAPKLLFHYYDKDFNNEADTPDNFQSRRPNTSFCFLDIRSPGLGDTAMYLCATSRLAGAPGELFFGEGSRLTVL.